The T cell receptor beta chain under discussion was sequenced for a study of cytomegalovirus exposure and HLA in healthy donors. Study background: Of 350 to 400 genotyped donors, roughly 80% grouped in the Caucasian-associated ancestry cluster.

Findings and caveats of the study: When presence/absence was analysed, sequencing depth was taken to be roughly uniform across donors. V- and J-gene trimming in TCR beta was tied to a missense DCLRE1C variant by an analysis performed later.

PCR amplification relied on 60 Vbeta primers (plus 13 Jbeta primers). Sequencing used immunoSEQ multiplex PCR; TCRdb keeps in-frame clones, though not all of them. The sample yields about 98,000 clones, around 68% seen once. The donors comprised healthy bone marrow donors. This clone occurred once. Its specificity is unknown. The receptor's source is a man in his forties or fifties in good health and CMV-seronegative. The sequencing input was PBMCs.

For the CDR3, the DNA is TGTGCCAGCAGCTTACCGACAGGGGGTGTGTCTGAAGCTTTCTTT. Translation: CASSLPTGGVSEAFF. The chain uses TRBV11-3 and TRBJ1-1; 9 bases agree with TRBD1. The V segment lost 2 bases and the J segment 6 bases; nucleotides outside the gene matches: 7. This CDR3 is built from 15 residues. Germline V gene sequence: CDR1 SGHNT, CDR2 YENEEA.